The subject of this entry is one T cell receptor beta chain. This clone was recorded a few times. This receptor's antigen is unknown. It has no much larger one-base neighbor in the sample; base qualities were not kept. Other DNA sequences within the sample encode an identical CDR3. This record comes from a study of blood T cell repertoires in COVID-19 (dated by TCRdb to 2019 to 2021). Context from the whole study: Samples from collaborators originated in the United States, Italy and Spain and spanned both the acute and convalescent phases of COVID-19. The material from the prospective study consisted of cDNA or gDNA derived from T cells, B-cell-depleted T cells, or PBMCs. Deeply sampled blood TCRbeta repertoires from subjects exposed to, actively infected with, or recovered from COVID-19 were included in the dataset. A freely available public database, intended as a resource for researchers studying the immune response to SARS-CoV-2, is where the repertoires were released. Samples came from the ongoing ImmuneRACE study (first 160 participants) plus 1,254 subjects from 6 global collaborators. Nearly every sample came with metadata listing a de-identified subject ID, COVID-19 status, age in years and sex. Where available, HLA class I and class II types were obtained from metadata supplied by the sample provider rather than from assay-based typing. Study-level results and caveats: Clinical and demographic metadata were provided uncurated, with the amount varying by source and participant.

A second Seattle source provided samples from volunteer blood donors who had recovered from COVID-19. The collaborating institutions used their own protocols to collect whole blood in K2EDTA tubes. Collaborator samples were shipped for TCRbeta analysis as frozen whole blood, isolated PBMCs, or DNA extracted from either sample type. TCRbeta CDR3 regions were amplified from genomic DNA using the immunoSEQ Assay, a bias-controlled multiplex PCR. In the paper's pipeline: The number of nucleated cells in each sample was estimated by amplification of reference gene primers within the assay. To quantify the absolute abundance of each unique TCRbeta CDR3 rearrangement, sequence reads were collapsed and filtered. For each sample, productive Simpson clonality was calculated by taking the square root of Simpson's diversity index across productive rearrangements. Imported from immuneACCESS, the table was reduced by TCRdb to in-frame sequences with V and J called. These copies leave out some clones; in studies compared against another copy, an unresolved V gene accounts for under half, and the cause of the remainder is not known. The D gene and trimming were derived from the DNA, and the V and J assignments and clone size from that table. In this sample the table shows roughly 290,000 clones, approximately 86% of which occur a single time. Approximately 2% of the sample rests with the top ten.

The receptor's source is a woman in her twenties or thirties who had recovered from COVID-19. The source material was peripheral blood.

The DNA sequence follows: TGTGCCTGGAGACGGGGGACCTACGAGCAGTACTTC. Translation gives CAWRRGTYEQYF. The chain is assembled from TRBV30 and TRBJ2-7; a tentative D call is TRBD2 (6 bases match). Including the terminal cysteine and phenylalanine, the CDR3 comprises 12 residues. This entry keeps only the CDR3 DNA: 36 bases, framed from base 1. CDR1 and CDR2 are drawn from the germline V gene (reference sequence): GTSNPN, SVGIG. V was cut back by 3 bases and J by 2 bases, leaving a gap of 8 bases between them. The CDR3 plus the reference TRBV30 and TRBJ2-7 genes for the other parts give the full variable domain: SQTIHQWPATLVQPVGSPLSLECTVEGTSNPNLYWYRQAAGRGLQLLFYSVGIGQISSEVPQNLSASRPQDRQFILSSKKLLLSDSGFYLCAWRRGTYEQYFGPGTRLTVT.